The rows below give T cell receptor beta chains drawn from one sample of a study of blood T cell repertoires in COVID-19. Clones were sequenced by immunoSEQ multiplex PCR, and TCRdb holds only the in-frame ones, with some missing. The sample has fewer than 90,000 clones; about nine tenths are singletons. Sequencing was carried out using peripheral blood. Source of these receptors: a man aged 30-40 years with acute or convalescent COVID-19. CDR3s include the opening cysteine and the closing phenylalanine or tryptophan. The D gene is left open where the match is weak. Where a row states a size, it is once, few, many or the class of an expanded clone; other rows omit it.

d_call | clone_size | j_call | v_call | cdr3_nt | cdr3_aa
TRBD1 | . | TRBJ2-7 | TRBV6-6 | TGTGCCAGCAGTCAGGGGGACAGGGGGCAGGACGAGCAGTACTTC | CASSQGDRGQDEQYF
TRBD1 | . | TRBJ2-6 | TRBV5-1 | TGCGCCAGCAGCTTGGGGGACAGGGCCTCTGGGGCCAACGTCCTGACTTTC | CASSLGDRASGANVLTF
. | . | TRBJ1-1 | TRBV7-2 | TGTGCCAGCAGCCCCCGAGCAGACAGTCTCTCCACTGAAGCTTTCTTT | CASSPRADSLSTEAFF
TRBD2 | . | TRBJ2-7 | TRBV10-3 | TGTGCCAGCGCCGGGACTAGCACCTACGAGCAGTACTTC | CASAGTSTYEQYF
TRBD1 | . | TRBJ2-7 | TRBV2 | TGTGCCAGCGGGCGACAGGGGGCTTATGGGACTGGCGAGCAGTACTTC | CASGRQGAYGTGEQYF
TRBD2 | . | TRBJ2-7 | TRBV3-1/TRBV3-2 | TGTGCCAGCAGCCCGGGACTAGCGGGAGAGGGGGGTTCATACGAGCAGTACTTC | CASSPGLAGEGGSYEQYF
TRBD1 | few | TRBJ2-1 | TRBV11-2 | TGTGCCAGCAGCTCTCACAGGGGCGGGAATGAGCAGTTCTTC | CASSSHRGGNEQFF
TRBD2 | . | TRBJ2-3 | TRBV10-3 | TGTGCCATCAGTGGGACTAGCGGGAGCACAGATACGCAGTATTTT | CAISGTSGSTDTQYF
. | . | TRBJ2-5 | TRBV19 | TGTGCCAGTAGTACCCCCGGGGGTGGGGGGACCCAGTACTTC | CASSTPGGGGTQYF
TRBD2 | . | TRBJ2-3 | TRBV6-2/TRBV6-3 | TGTGCCAGCAGCCTGGGACTAGCGAGGACAGATACGCAGTATTTT | CASSLGLARTDTQYF
. | once | TRBJ1-1 | TRBV5-4 | TGTGCCAGCAGCGCCCAGACGAGGGGGGGCGGCACTGAAGCTTTCTTT | CASSAQTRGGGTEAFF
TRBD1 | . | TRBJ1-5 | TRBV6-2/TRBV6-3 | TGTGCCAGCAGTACAGGGGGGCCCCAGCATTTT | CASSTGGPQHF
. | . | TRBJ2-2 | TRBV9 | TGTGCCAGCAGCGTAGGGAGCGCCGTGGGCACCGGGGAGCTGTTTTTT | CASSVGSAVGTGELFF
TRBD1 | . | TRBJ2-1 | TRBV10-1 | TGCGCCAGCAGTGATCCGGGACAGGGGGCGAATGAGCAGTTCTTC | CASSDPGQGANEQFF
. | . | TRBJ2-7 | TRBV4-1 | TGCGCCAGCAGCCAAGATGAGGGAGGGGGCTACGAGCAGTACTTC | CASSQDEGGGYEQYF
. | . | TRBJ2-1 | TRBV29-1 | TGCAGCGTTGAGTCAGGTGAGGTAGCGGACTACAATGAGCAGTTCTTC | CSVESGEVADYNEQFF
TRBD1 | . | TRBJ2-7 | TRBV5-1 | TGCGCCAGCAGCCTGACAGGGCCCGAGCAGTACTTC | CASSLTGPEQYF
TRBD2 | . | TRBJ2-1 | TRBV7-2 | TGTGCCAGTTTCCCGGGACTAGCTAGAAATGAGCAGTTCTTC | CASFPGLARNEQFF
TRBD2 | . | TRBJ2-2 | TRBV18 | TGTGCCAGCTCACGCCTGACTAGCGGGACCGGGGAGCTGTTTTTT | CASSRLTSGTGELFF
. | few | TRBJ2-5 | TRBV30 | TGTGCCTGGAGCGACAACAATTTCAGGCGTGGGGAGACCCAGTACTTC | CAWSDNNFRRGETQYF
TRBD1 | . | TRBJ1-4 | TRBV6-5 | TGTGCCAGCAGAAGACAGGGGGATGAAAAACTGTTTTTT | CASRRQGDEKLFF
. | . | TRBJ1-2 | TRBV18 | TGTGCCAGCTCACCACCATGGCAGAACTATGGCTACACCTTC | CASSPPWQNYGYTF
. | . | TRBJ1-4 | TRBV5-1 | TGCGCCAGCAGCTTGGGGAACCCTGGAGCTGAAAAACTGTTTTTT | CASSLGNPGAEKLFF
. | . | TRBJ1-6 | TRBV2 | TGTGCCAGCAGTGTGGAGAATTATAATTCACCCCTCCACTTT | CASSVENYNSPLHF
. | . | TRBJ2-7 | TRBV19 | TGTGCCAGTAGTTCCGGACTGAACCGTGGCGAGCAGTACTTC | CASSSGLNRGEQYF
TRBD2 | . | TRBJ2-3 | TRBV25-1 | TGTGCCAGCAGTGCCACTAGCGGGACCGGGGGCAAGGCAGATACGCAGTATTTT | CASSATSGTGGKADTQYF
TRBD2 | . | TRBJ2-1 | TRBV3-1/TRBV3-2 | TGTGCCAGCAGCCAAGCACGTAGCGGGAGGGCCGGTAATGAGCAGTTCTTC | CASSQARSGRAGNEQFF
. | . | TRBJ2-7 | TRBV20-1 | TGCAGTGCTACCGTACTAGGTGAGCAGTACTTC | CSATVLGEQYF
TRBD2 | once | TRBJ2-1 | TRBV11-2 | TGTGCCAGCAGCTCAACCGGACTAGCGGGAATCCATAATGAGCAGTTCTTC | CASSSTGLAGIHNEQFF
. | . | TRBJ1-3 | TRBV5-1 | TGCGCCAGCAGCTTGGAGTTCCAGGCCGTTGAAAACACCATATATTTT | CASSLEFQAVENTIYF
. | . | TRBJ2-7 | TRBV2 | TGTGCCAGCAGGCTCTATCAGGGCGGCTCCTACGAGCAGTACTTC | CASRLYQGGSYEQYF
. | . | TRBJ1-2 | TRBV20-1 | TGCAGTGCTAGTGAACAGGGACCCGCGGGCTACACCTTC | CSASEQGPAGYTF
TRBD2 | few | TRBJ2-7 | TRBV2 | TGTGCCAGCAGTGCATGGGAGGGCCACTTC | CASSAWEGHF
TRBD2 | . | TRBJ2-1 | TRBV28 | TGTGCCAGCAGTCTTCCTGGGACTAGCGTTTCCAATGAGCAGTTCTTC | CASSLPGTSVSNEQFF
. | . | TRBJ1-1 | TRBV15 | TGTGCCACCAGCAGAGACCCGTTGGGGGCCGGCTTCACTGAAGCTTTCTTT | CATSRDPLGAGFTEAFF
. | once | TRBJ2-7 | TRBV7-2 | TGTGCCAGCAGCACCCGCGGCGGGATTATGCACGAGCAGTACTTC | CASSTRGGIMHEQYF
. | . | TRBJ1-3 | TRBV18 | TGTGCCAGCTCACCAAGCCCCTCTGGAAACACCATATATTTT | CASSPSPSGNTIYF
. | . | TRBJ1-1 | TRBV6-5 | TGTGCCAGCAGCCCAGGGCCCCAGGGCACTGAAGCTTTCTTT | CASSPGPQGTEAFF
. | . | TRBJ1-1 | TRBV25-1 | TGTGCCAGCAGTGCCCGCTCGGGGAGAGCTTTCTTT | CASSARSGRAFF
. | few | TRBJ2-7 | TRBV5-5 | TGTGCCAGCTCGGAAGGGGGGAGGGCCAGATACGAGCAGTACTTC | CASSEGGRARYEQYF
TRBD2 | . | TRBJ2-3 | TRBV7-2 | TGTGCCAGCAGCCAAGGGACTAGCGGGGCCAGCACAGATACGCAGTATTTT | CASSQGTSGASTDTQYF
TRBD2 | . | TRBJ2-5 | TRBV29-1 | TGCAGCTCATCGATTCTTGGGACTAGCGGAGAGACCCAGTACTTC | CSSSILGTSGETQYF
. | few | TRBJ1-4 | TRBV7-9 | TGTGCCAGCAGCCGAACAAGGGTGGGGGCCTTGAATGAAAAACTGTTTTTT | CASSRTRVGALNEKLFF
. | . | TRBJ2-7 | TRBV20-1 | TGCAGTGCTAGTCCGGGAACCTTCTACGAGCAGTACTTC | CSASPGTFYEQYF
. | . | TRBJ2-2 | TRBV6-5 | TGTGCCAGCAGCCACGGGGGGCCGAACACCGGGGAGCTGTTTTTT | CASSHGGPNTGELFF
. | . | TRBJ2-7 | TRBV10-3 | TGTGCCATCAGTTCCCAGTACGAGCAGTACTTC | CAISSQYEQYF
. | . | TRBJ2-7 | TRBV5-5 | TGTGCCAGCAGCCCCCCTTCCGGGTACGAGCAGTACTTC | CASSPPSGYEQYF
TRBD1 | . | TRBJ2-3 | TRBV6-6 | TGTGCCAGCTACAGGGGGGTAGAAGATACGCAGTATTTT | CASYRGVEDTQYF
. | . | TRBJ1-1 | TRBV19 | TGTGCCAGTACCACAATGATACAGAACACTGAAGCTTTCTTT | CASTTMIQNTEAFF
. | . | TRBJ1-2 | TRBV5-4 | TGTGCCAGCAGCTTGGTAGGGGCAAGCTACACCTTC | CASSLVGASYTF
TRBD1 | . | TRBJ1-1 | TRBV28 | TGTGCCAGCAGTAGGAGGGGACAGGGGGTTGTGGTTTCGGAAGCTTTCTTT | CASSRRGQGVVVSEAFF
. | . | TRBJ2-3 | TRBV27 | TGTGCCAGCAGTTTATCGTCAGGGCCCGAGTATAGCACAGATACGCAGTATTTT | CASSLSSGPEYSTDTQYF
. | . | TRBJ2-5 | TRBV10-1 | TGCGCCAGCAGTGAGTCAAGCGGAGCGCTCCAAGAGACCCAGTACTTC | CASSESSGALQETQYF